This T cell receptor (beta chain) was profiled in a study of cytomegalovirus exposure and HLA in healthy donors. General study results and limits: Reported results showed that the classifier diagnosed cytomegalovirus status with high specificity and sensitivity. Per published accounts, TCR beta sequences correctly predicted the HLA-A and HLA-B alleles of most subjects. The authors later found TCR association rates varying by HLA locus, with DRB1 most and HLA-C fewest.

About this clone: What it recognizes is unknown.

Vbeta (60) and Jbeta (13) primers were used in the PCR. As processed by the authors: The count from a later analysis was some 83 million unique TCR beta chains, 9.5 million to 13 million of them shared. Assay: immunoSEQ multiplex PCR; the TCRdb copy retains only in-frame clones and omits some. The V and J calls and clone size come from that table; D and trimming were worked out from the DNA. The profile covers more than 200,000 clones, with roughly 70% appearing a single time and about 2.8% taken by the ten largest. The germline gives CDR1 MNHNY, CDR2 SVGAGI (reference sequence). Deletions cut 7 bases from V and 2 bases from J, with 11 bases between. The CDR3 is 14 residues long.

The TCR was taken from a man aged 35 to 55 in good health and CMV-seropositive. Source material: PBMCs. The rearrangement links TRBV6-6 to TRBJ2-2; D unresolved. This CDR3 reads CASIVGPNTGELFF. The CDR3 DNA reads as TGTGCCAGCATTGTTGGGCCTAACACCGGGGAGCTGTTTTTT.